This T cell receptor beta chain stems from a study of blood T cell repertoires in COVID-19. The wider study: PBMCs, B-cell-depleted T cells, or T cells provided the cDNA or gDNA that made up the material.

The J segment lost 4 bases and the V segment lost 0 bases, leaving 2 bases of the junction unmatched. Germline V CDR1 and CDR2: SGHNT, YYREEE (reference sequence). This CDR3 region has 14 residues. In the original workflow: Estimation of nucleated cell counts was performed using reference gene primer amplification. Sequenced by immunoSEQ multiplex PCR; TCRdb stores in-frame clones only, minus some. V and J calls and clone size come straight from that table; D and trimming were deduced from the DNA. The table lists more than 200,000 clones, 88% of them singletons. V and J are TRBV5-4 and TRBJ1-2, with 8 bases aligning to TRBD1. Material for sequencing was peripheral blood. The sequence derives from a man older than 75 with acute or convalescent COVID-19. CDR3 amino acids: CASSLGQGAYGYTF. The CDR3 DNA follows: TGTGCCAGCAGCTTGGGGCAGGGGGCCTATGGCTACACCTTC.